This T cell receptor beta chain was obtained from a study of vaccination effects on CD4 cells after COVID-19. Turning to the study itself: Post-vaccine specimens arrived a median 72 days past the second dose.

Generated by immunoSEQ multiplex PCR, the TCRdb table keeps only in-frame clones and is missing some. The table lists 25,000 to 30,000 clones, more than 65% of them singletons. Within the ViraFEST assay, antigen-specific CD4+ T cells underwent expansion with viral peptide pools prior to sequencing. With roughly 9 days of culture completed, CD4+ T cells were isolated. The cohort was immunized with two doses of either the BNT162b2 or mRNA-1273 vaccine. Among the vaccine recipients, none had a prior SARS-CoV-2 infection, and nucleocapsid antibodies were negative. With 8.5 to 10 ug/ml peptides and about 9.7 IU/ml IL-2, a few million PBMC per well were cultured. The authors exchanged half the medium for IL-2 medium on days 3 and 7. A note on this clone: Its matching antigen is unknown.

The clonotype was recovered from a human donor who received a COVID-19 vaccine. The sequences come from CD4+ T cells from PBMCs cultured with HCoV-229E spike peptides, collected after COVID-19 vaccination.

CDR3 in amino acids: CASRLLPGLAGIRYEQYF. The CDR3 region has the DNA TGCGCCAGCAGACTCCTACCGGGACTAGCGGGAATTCGCTACGAGCAGTACTTC. The chain joins TRBV5-1 to TRBJ2-7, with TRBD2 identical over 13 bases. The CDR3 is 18 residues long. Losses at the gene ends were 5 bases for V and 3 bases for J; bases not matched to a gene: 14. Germline V gives CDR1 SGHRS, CDR2 YFSETQ.